This TCR beta chain was identified in a study of neurological immune-mediated disorders. Points from the study as a whole: Private repertoires in all groups were suggested by the absence of shared CDR3 amino acid sequences among expanded clones across subjects.

By 5'RACE with 10-nucleotide random UMIs, the cDNA was made. One entry per CDR3 protein results from TCRdb running MiXCR on the 5' RACE reads. The sample contains tens of thousands of distinct CDR3 sequences, less than 15% of which appear only once. Germline V gene sequence: CDR1 MNHEY, CDR2 SVGAGI. This CDR3 comprises 15 residues. J gave up 6 bases and V 2 bases, and 7 bases lay outside the gene matches. This clonotype was recorded at least ten times. The antigen remains undetermined. Time point: longitudinal time-point 2. This clonotype was obtained from a female donor with HTLV-1-associated myelopathy (HAM/TSP). J is TRBJ2-7 and V is TRBV6-5; 10 bases line up with TRBD2. Sequences were obtained from PBMCs. The CDR3 DNA reads TGTGCCAGCAGTTACAGCGCTAGCGGGAGATCCGAGCAGTACTTC. This translates into CASSYSASGRSEQYF.